This T cell receptor (beta chain) derives from a study of blood T cell repertoires in COVID-19. Repertoires were generated with immunoSEQ multiplex PCR, while TCRdb's copy carries only in-frame clones and drops some. Here the sample spans some 200,000 clones, approximately 80% being singletons. In assigning cohorts, the study relied on participant-reported clinical history. Germline CDR1 and CDR2: LNHDA and SQIVND (reference sequence). This CDR3 spans 17 amino acids. Unmatched junction bases numbered 16, after V lost 6 bases and J lost 6 bases. The chain combines TRBV19 with TRBJ2-1; TRBD2 matches at 8 bases. The receptor was isolated from a man aged 40-55 years who had recovered from COVID-19. The sequencing input was PBMCs or T cells enriched from blood (not recorded which). The CDR3 loop reads CASRGFAGGRLVNEQFF. The DNA for the CDR3 is TGTGCCAGTAGGGGCTTCGCGGGAGGCCGCCTCGTCAATGAGCAGTTCTTC.